Presented here are 9 T cell receptor beta chains from one specimen sequenced in a study of T-cell reconstitution after alpha-beta-depleted transplantation in children. Unique molecular identifiers were used in preparing the TCRbeta library. TCRdb re-derived calls from the PCR reads in MiXCR, one entry per CDR3 protein. The table shows over 550,000 distinct CDR3 sequences, with roughly a tenth occurring only once. The specimen comprised PBMCs from the stem cell graft donor, sampled from the stem cell graft. The origin of the receptors is a human donor who donated a stem cell graft to a child with acute myeloid leukemia.

The chain recombines TRBV12-3 or TRBV12-4 with TRBJ1-2, with unresolved D. The CDR3 extends over 13 amino acids. Trimming removed 1 base at V and 6 bases at J, with 9 bases between. The CDR3, as DNA: TGTGCCAGCAGTTTAGGCACTTTCGATGGCTACACCTTC. It is translated as CASSLGTFDGYTF.

This clonotype occurred once. J is TRBJ1-5 and V is TRBV20-1; D is perhaps TRBD1 (5 bases). The germline gives CDR1 DFQATT, CDR2 SNEGSKA (reference sequence). Trimming removed 3 bases from V and 3 bases from J, with 12 bases in between. The CDR3 has 14 residues. This CDR3 is CSASSTVDNQPQHF. CDR3 bases: TGCAGTGCTAGCTCGACAGTAGACAATCAGCCCCAGCATTTT.

CDR3 loop: CASSPDASDTDTQYF. CDR3 DNA sequence: TGTGCCAGCTCACCAGATGCTAGCGATACAGATACGCAGTATTTT. V usage is TRBV18 and J usage is TRBJ2-3, with D possibly TRBD2 on 6 matching bases. Deletions cut 2 bases from V and 3 bases from J, with 12 bases between. CDR1 and CDR2 (germline): KGHSH, LQKENI. There are 15 residues in the CDR3.

This clonotype was seen repeatedly, ten times or more. The rearrangement links TRBV18 to TRBJ2-1, with 9 bases matching TRBD2. Germline CDR1 reads KGHSH; CDR2 reads LQKENI. The V segment lost 5 bases and the J segment 3 bases; nucleotides outside the gene matches: 5. This CDR3 contains 15 residues. In DNA, the CDR3 is TGTGCCAGCTCAACTATAGCGGGGGACTACAATGAGCAGTTCTTC. Residues: CASSTIAGDYNEQFF.

There are a few counts of this clonotype. The J gene is TRBJ1-1, the V gene TRBV7-3; D is undetermined. The germline gives CDR1 SGHTA, CDR2 FQGTGA. The CDR3 totals 15 residues. Trimming took off 2 bases at V and 0 bases at J, with 10 bases between the two ends. CDR3 amino acids: CASSLQRGLNTEAFF. The DNA of the CDR3 is TGTGCCAGCAGCTTACAGCGTGGTTTGAACACTGAAGCTTTCTTT.

This clonotype was seen a handful of times. The chain joins TRBV7-6 to TRBJ2-5; a possible D gene is TRBD2 (5 bases). Germline CDR1 SGHVS, CDR2 FNYEAQ. The CDR3 contains 14 residues. V shed 3 bases and J shed 2 bases, with 10 bases lying between them. CDR3 nucleotides: TGTGCCAGCAGCTTTGAGGGTGAACAAGAGACCCAGTACTTC. Its translation: CASSFEGEQETQYF.

J is TRBJ1-1 and V is TRBV2, with TRBD1 as a possible D gene (5 bases). The CDR3 covers 13 residues. The germline V and J ends were trimmed by 5 bases and 7 bases, with 14 bases remaining between them. CDR1 and CDR2 (germline): SNHLY, FYNNEI. The CDR3 loop is CASSTPGRLEAFF. CDR3 nucleotides: TGTGCCAGCAGTACCCCGGGACGCCTTGAAGCTTTCTTT.

The rearrangement joins TRBV20-1 to TRBJ1-1; 7 bases line up with TRBD1. From germline, CDR1 is DFQATT and CDR2 SNEGSKA (reference sequence). The CDR3 loop spans 14 amino acids. Unmatched junction bases numbered 5, after V lost 3 bases and J lost 1 base. The CDR3 spells CSASDSGGNTEAFF. The CDR3 DNA is TGCAGTGCTAGTGATTCAGGGGGGAACACTGAAGCTTTCTTT.

The chain joins TRBV2 to TRBJ2-1, with TRBD2 identical over 9 bases. CDR1 is SNHLY, CDR2 FYNNEI, per germline. Trimming removed 8 bases from V and 0 bases from J; junction bases left unmatched: 8. The CDR3 extends over 16 amino acids. This CDR3 reads CASRELAGASYNEQFF. The CDR3 bases are TGTGCCAGCCGAGAGTTAGCGGGAGCCTCCTACAATGAGCAGTTCTTC.